These 29 T cell receptor beta chains were all obtained from the same sample, sequenced in a study of human T cells and chemical hapten exposure (dated by TCRdb to the early 2020s). Total RNA was isolated from unfractionated whole blood collected in Tempus Blood RNA tubes. Library prep was done by 5' RACE. Sequencing instrument: Illumina MiSeq. TCRdb ran its own pipeline on the public reads, namely fastp trimming at Q25 and MiXCR clone calling, and kept in-frame beta chains. When rows share a CDR3 protein, they turn into one entry using the most common DNA and genes. A total of about 81,000 distinct CDR3 sequences appear in this sample, more than 7.5% of them only once. Approximately 2.5% of the sample is taken by the ten largest. These receptors were obtained from a male donor in good health.

The V call is TRBV15, the J call TRBJ1-2; D is uncertain. This CDR3 is built from 12 residues. V was shortened by 0 bases and J by 10 bases, with 9 bases between the two germline ends. Germline CDR1 and CDR2: LNHNV and YYDKDF (reference sequence). The CDR3 spells CATSRDVADYTF. CDR3 DNA sequence: TGTGCCACCAGCAGAGACGTTGCAGACTACACCTTC.

This clonotype was detected only a few times. The chain combines TRBV7-9 with TRBJ2-1; TRBD1 matches 10 bases. Germline values: CDR1 SEHNR, CDR2 FQNEAQ (reference sequence). The CDR3 runs 15 residues. V was clipped by 4 bases and J by 4 bases; unmatched bases: 4. For the CDR3, the DNA is TGTGCCAGCAGCTCCGGACAGGGGGAATACAATGAGCAGTTCTTC. Protein product: CASSSGQGEYNEQFF.

This clonotype has at least ten counts. The chain recombines TRBV10-1 with TRBJ1-1; 7 bases are shared with TRBD1. This CDR3 comprises 15 residues. V shed 3 bases, J shed 0 bases, and the junction held 4 bases outside the gene matches. Germline assignment: CDR1 WNHNN and CDR2 SYGVQD (reference sequence). This CDR3 reads CASSDRTGVNTEAFF. The CDR3 DNA sequence: TGCGCCAGCAGTGACCGGACAGGAGTGAACACTGAAGCTTTCTTT.

There are many counts of this clonotype. The rearrangement uses TRBV20-1 and TRBJ2-7, with a possible D match to TRBD2 (5 bases). V gave up 0 bases and J gave up 2 bases, with 14 bases separating them. The length of the CDR3 is 15 residues. The germline CDR1 and CDR2 sequences are DFQATT and SNEGSKA (reference sequence). CDR3 coding DNA: TGCAGTGCTAGAGATCCCCTAGCTGCCGCCTACGAGCAGTACTTC. Its protein is CSARDPLAAAYEQYF.

The chain couples TRBV12-3 or TRBV12-4 to TRBJ2-5; D ambiguous. With 6 bases removed from V and 0 bases from J, the gap between germline ends came to 2 bases. This CDR3 has 11 residues. The CDR3 spells CASRDQETQYF. CDR3 DNA: TGTGCCAGCAGGGACCAAGAGACCCAGTACTTC.

This clonotype was recorded a few times. The CDR3 spells CASSLEPGNYGYTF. CDR3 DNA sequence: TGTGCCAGCAGCTTAGAACCAGGCAACTATGGCTACACCTTC. The chain is built from TRBV7-2 and TRBJ1-2; no reliable D call. The CDR3 covers 14 residues. Between the trimmed V and J ends, which lost 1 base and 2 bases, there was a span of 8 bases. Germline-derived CDR1 and CDR2 are SGHTA and FQGNSA.

V is TRBV2 and J is TRBJ2-1; the D gene could be TRBD1 or TRBD2 (5 bases each). The CDR3 is 14 amino acids. Germline V gene data show CDR1 as SNHLY and CDR2 as FYNNEI. V was pared by 8 bases and J by 0 bases, with 11 bases between. CDR3 sequence reads: CASLGTDSYNEQFF. The CDR3 DNA reads TGTGCCAGCCTCGGGACGGACTCCTACAATGAGCAGTTCTTC.

The chain couples TRBV20-1 to TRBJ1-2; possibly TRBD1 for D (5 bases). Germline loops: CDR1 DFQATT, CDR2 SNEGSKA (reference sequence). The CDR3 is 16 residues long. Trimming stripped 3 bases from V and 4 bases from J, with 21 bases between. As DNA, the CDR3 is TGCAGTGCTAGGGGGGGAGATGACAGAAGCTTCTATGGCTACACCTTC. It is translated as CSARGGDDRSFYGYTF.

This clonotype was found many times. The rearrangement links TRBV18 to TRBJ1-5; 9 nucleotides align to TRBD1. Germline V gene lookup returns CDR1 KGHSH and CDR2 LQKENI. The CDR3 consists of 16 residues. Trimming at V came to 3 bases and at J to 5 bases, leaving 8 bases not matched to a gene. The DNA of the CDR3 is TGTGCCAGCTCACCGCCGGGACAGGGTTTGGATCAGCCCCAGCATTTT. It translates to CASSPPGQGLDQPQHF. Supplemented by reference TRBV18 and TRBJ1-5, the full variable domain reads NAGVMQNPRHLVRRRGQEARLRCSPMKGHSHVYWYRQLPEEGLKFMVYLQKENIIDESGMPKERFSAEFPKEGPSILRIQQVVRGDSAAYFCASSPPGQGLDQPQHFGDGTRLSIL.

This clonotype was found many times. V usage is TRBV24-1 and J usage is TRBJ2-7; the match to TRBD2 covers 10 bases. CDR1 KGHDR and CDR2 SFDVKD come from the germline V gene. V gave up 4 bases and J gave up 5 bases; unmatched junction bases: 4. The CDR3 loop spans 14 amino acids. CDR3 loop: CATSDKTSGHEQYF. CDR3 sequence (DNA): TGTGCCACCAGTGACAAGACTAGCGGGCACGAGCAGTACTTC.

This sequence joins TRBV11-2 and TRBJ1-1; no clear D gene. Germline V gene lookup returns CDR1 SGHAT and CDR2 FQNNGV. Trimming left V 0 bases short and J 7 bases short, with 9 bases between. This CDR3 contains 13 residues. CDR3 nucleotides: TGTGCCAGCAGCTTAGATCAGTACAGTGAAGCTTTCTTT. It encodes CASSLDQYSEAFF.

On this clonotype itself: This may be a read error, as it is one base from a much larger clone. The chain has TRBV7-2 and TRBJ2-2, with 9 positions matching TRBD1. The CDR3 sequence is 17 residues long. CDR1 is SGHTA and CDR2 is FQGNSA in the germline V gene. The CDR3 DNA is TGTGCCAGCAGCAGACCTAAGGGACAGGGAGTCACCGTGGAGCTGTTTTTT. Translating gives CASSRPKGQGVTVELFF.

This clonotype was counted at least ten times. This sequence joins TRBV7-9 and TRBJ2-7; unclear D gene. The CDR3 is 14 residues long. The germline V and J ends were trimmed by 1 base and 3 bases, with 10 bases remaining between them. Germline CDR1 and CDR2: SEHNR and FQNEAQ (reference sequence). The chain's CDR3 is CASSLEGPDYEQYF. As DNA, the CDR3 is TGTGCCAGCAGCTTAGAAGGGCCTGACTACGAGCAGTACTTC.

This chain's CDR3 is CASSLAGVDNQPQHF. The CDR3 region has the DNA TGTGCCAGCAGCTTGGCAGGGGTGGACAATCAGCCCCAGCATTTT. The J gene is TRBJ1-5, the V gene TRBV5-4, with TRBD1 as a possible D gene (6 bases). Germline-derived CDR1 and CDR2 are SGHNT and YYREEE (reference sequence). The CDR3 has 15 residues. Between the trimmed V and J ends, which lost 0 bases and 3 bases, there was a span of 10 bases.

The chain links TRBV13 to TRBJ1-6; a possible D gene is TRBD1 (6 bases). CDR1 is PRHDT and CDR2 is FYEKMQ in the germline V gene (reference sequence). This CDR3 contains 14 residues. The V end was cut by 3 bases, the J end by 5 bases, with 8 bases between. The CDR3 protein is CASSLDRDNSPLHF. In DNA form, the CDR3 reads TGTGCCAGCAGCTTGGACAGAGATAATTCACCCCTCCACTTT.

This clonotype was found many times. The chain links TRBV6-6 to TRBJ2-1, with D unclear. The CDR3 spans 14 residues. Germline loops: CDR1 MNHNY, CDR2 SVGAGI (reference sequence). Trimming left V 8 bases short and J 1 base short, with 12 bases between. CDR3 amino acids: CASLGGPSYNEQFF. The CDR3 DNA sequence: TGTGCCAGCTTGGGCGGTCCTTCCTACAATGAGCAGTTCTTC.

This clonotype has only a few counts. The chain carries TRBV10-3 and TRBJ1-1; 8 bases match TRBD1. Germline V lookup: CDR1 ENHRY, CDR2 SYGVKD. CDR3 length equals 17 residues. The ends lost 0 bases at V and 4 bases at J; junction bases unmatched: 10. This CDR3 reads CAISESPDRERVTEAFF. CDR3 nucleotide sequence: TGTGCCATCAGTGAGTCCCCGGACAGGGAGAGGGTCACTGAAGCTTTCTTT.

This clonotype was counted a few times. The chain has TRBV5-4 and TRBJ2-5, with a weak D call TRBD1 (6 bases). This CDR3 contains 15 residues. Germline V CDR1 and CDR2: SGHNT, YYREEE (reference sequence). V was shortened by 4 bases and J by 1 base, with 14 bases between the two germline ends. The CDR3 DNA reads as TGTGCCAGCAGCGCCTGGACAGAGGGCCAAGAGACCCAGTACTTC. Translating it yields CASSAWTEGQETQYF.

Turning to this clonotype: A read error may be the cause here, since a much bigger clone is one base away. The CDR3 DNA reads TGTGCCACCAGTGATGGGGACACCTGTGGGGAGCAGTTCTTC. It is translated as CATSDGDTCGEQFF. The gene calls are TRBV24-1 and TRBJ2-1; maybe TRBD1 (6 bases). The germline V and J ends were trimmed by 3 bases and 10 bases, with 15 bases remaining between them. CDR1 is KGHDR, CDR2 SFDVKD, per germline. The CDR3 has 14 amino acids.

This sequence joins TRBV5-1 and TRBJ2-1; D ambiguous. Germline loops: CDR1 SGHRS, CDR2 YFSETQ. V dropped 0 bases and J dropped 7 bases, with 5 bases sitting between them. The CDR3 loop spans 12 amino acids. CDR3 amino acids: CASSLAENEQFF. CDR3 DNA: TGCGCCAGCAGCTTGGCTGAGAATGAGCAGTTCTTC.

The chain carries TRBV4-1 and TRBJ2-1; TRBD1 aligns across 7 bases. The germline CDR1 and CDR2 sequences are MGHRA and YSYEKL. The J segment lost 5 bases and the V segment lost 3 bases, leaving 10 bases of the junction unmatched. The length of the CDR3 is 16 residues. In DNA form, the CDR3 reads TGCGCCAGCAGCCACCCACAGGGGACCCGCGACAATGAGCAGTTCTTC. Its translation: CASSHPQGTRDNEQFF.

This clonotype was observed many times. This chain joins TRBV15 and TRBJ2-2, with 12 bases aligning to TRBD2. Losses at the gene ends were 0 bases for V and 3 bases for J; bases not matched to a gene: 11. This CDR3 spans 20 amino acids. Per the germline V gene, CDR1 is LNHNV and CDR2 is YYDKDF (reference sequence). For the CDR3, the DNA is TGTGCCACCAGCAGAGATTACCCCCAGACTAGCGGGAGTGACACCGGGGAGCTGTTTTTT. Translation: CATSRDYPQTSGSDTGELFF.

The gene calls are TRBV3-1 and TRBJ2-1; TRBD1 might be the D (5 bases). This CDR3 contains 15 residues. V was trimmed by 2 bases and J by 8 bases, leaving 16 bases between them. Looked up from germline, CDR1 is LGHDT and CDR2 is YNNKEL (reference sequence). Here the CDR3 DNA reads TGTGCCAGCAGCCAACTTGGGGCAGTTACGGATGAGCAGTTCTTC. This encodes CASSQLGAVTDEQFF.

As to this clonotype: A read error is possible here, since a much larger clone lies one base away. The chain recombines TRBV13 with TRBJ1-6; 7 positions agree with TRBD1. V shed 6 bases and J 4 bases; nucleotides not matched to a gene: 9. The CDR3 extends over 16 amino acids. Germline CDR1 reads PRHDT; CDR2 reads FYEKMQ (reference sequence). The CDR3 loop is CASRQGTERYNSPLHF. The CDR3 DNA follows: TGTGCCAGCAGGCAGGGGACAGAGCGTTATAATTCACCCCTCCACTTT. Full variable domain (outside the CDR3, taken from reference TRBV13 and TRBJ1-6): AAGVIQSPRHLIKEKRETATLKCYPIPRHDTVYWYQQGPGQDPQFLISFYEKMQSDKGSIPDRFSAQQFSDYHSELNMSSLELGDSALYFCASRQGTERYNSPLHFGNGTRLTVT.

In this sample, this clonotype turned up a few times. The chain joins TRBV4-1 to TRBJ2-1, with TRBD1 matching over 8 bases. Trimming removed 0 bases from V and 4 bases from J; junction bases left unmatched: 5. CDR3 length: 16 residues. Germline values: CDR1 MGHRA, CDR2 YSYEKL. The CDR3 DNA reads TGCGCCAGCAGCCAAGAGGACAGGGATTTATACAATGAGCAGTTCTTC. Amino acid sequence: CASSQEDRDLYNEQFF.

This chain joins TRBV27 and TRBJ2-7; D not resolved. CDR1 is MNHEY, CDR2 SMNVEV, per germline (reference sequence). The V and J ends lost 3 bases and 0 bases respectively, with 12 bases between them. The CDR3 spans 15 residues. For the CDR3, the DNA is TGTGCCAGCAGTTTGAACAGTCTCAGCTCCTACGAGCAGTACTTC. Residues: CASSLNSLSSYEQYF.

This clonotype was picked up many times. The chain couples TRBV20-1 to TRBJ2-4; D is perhaps TRBD2 (6 bases). Germline-derived CDR1 and CDR2 are DFQATT and SNEGSKA (reference sequence). This CDR3 contains 17 residues. V lost 2 bases, J lost 2 bases, and 19 bases lay in between. In nucleotides, the CDR3 is TGCAGTGCTAGAAACAATCGGGGAGGTTTTTCCAAAAACATTCAGTACTTC. It specifies CSARNNRGGFSKNIQYF.

V usage is TRBV6-1 and J usage is TRBJ1-5, with D perhaps TRBD1 (5 bases). The germline V and J ends were trimmed by 2 bases and 4 bases, with 15 bases remaining between them. Germline values: CDR1 MNHNS, CDR2 SASEGT. The CDR3 is 16 amino acids. The CDR3 spells CASSEPPGSRNQPQHF. CDR3 sequence (DNA): TGTGCCAGCAGTGAACCCCCAGGGTCAAGGAATCAGCCCCAGCATTTT.

This clonotype was detected many times. The chain employs TRBV7-9 and TRBJ2-6; 10 nucleotides agree with TRBD1. The CDR3 covers 17 residues. The trim removed 5 bases at V and 2 bases at J, leaving 6 bases unmatched. The V gene's germline CDR1 is SEHNR and CDR2 FQNEAQ (reference sequence). The CDR3 loop is CASSRDRGIAGANVLTF. The DNA of the CDR3 is TGTGCCAGCAGCCGGGACAGGGGTATTGCTGGGGCCAACGTCCTGACTTTC.